A few counts support the clone carrying this TCR beta chain. The antigen remains unidentified. The data were obtained in a study of identical twins. Whole-study results and caveats: An excess of low generation probability was shown by twin-shared out-of-frame alpha sequences. Instead of following the same donors, the conclusions were based on cross-sectional statistical analysis.

In every case, the donor was a healthy Caucasian. A universal primer binding site was introduced by template switching. The final cDNA contained unique molecular identifiers. A single record per CDR3 protein comes from TCRdb applying MiXCR to the 5' RACE reads. The repertoire includes 420,000 or so distinct CDR3 sequences, roughly 20% of them detected once, and 9% to 15% sits in the top ten. The sample consisted of naive T cells sorted from blood. The clonotype comes from a man aged 45-65 years in good health.

DNA for the CDR3: TGCAGTGCTAGAGATCGAACGGGGGACTATGGCTACACCTTC. As protein: CSARDRTGDYGYTF. The rearrangement uses TRBV20-1 and TRBJ1-2; D is perhaps TRBD1 (5 bases). V was shortened by 0 bases and J by 3 bases, with 11 bases between the two germline ends. This CDR3 region has 14 residues. CDR1 and CDR2 (germline): DFQATT, SNEGSKA (reference sequence).